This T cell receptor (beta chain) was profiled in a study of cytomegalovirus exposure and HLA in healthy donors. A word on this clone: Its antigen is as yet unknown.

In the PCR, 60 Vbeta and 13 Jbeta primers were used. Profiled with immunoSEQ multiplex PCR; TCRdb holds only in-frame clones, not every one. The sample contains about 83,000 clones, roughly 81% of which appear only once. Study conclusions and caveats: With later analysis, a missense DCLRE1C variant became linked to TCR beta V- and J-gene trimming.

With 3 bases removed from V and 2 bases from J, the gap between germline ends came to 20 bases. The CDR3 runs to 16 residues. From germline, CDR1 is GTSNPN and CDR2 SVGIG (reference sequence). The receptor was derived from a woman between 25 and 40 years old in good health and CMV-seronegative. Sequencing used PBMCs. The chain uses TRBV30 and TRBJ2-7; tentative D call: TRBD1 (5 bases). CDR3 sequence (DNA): TGTGCCTGGAGCGGCCTGGGGCAACCTACCCCCTACGAGCAGTACTTC. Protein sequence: CAWSGLGQPTPYEQYF. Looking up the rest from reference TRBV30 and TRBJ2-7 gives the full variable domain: SQTIHQWPATLVQPVGSPLSLECTVEGTSNPNLYWYRQAAGRGLQLLFYSVGIGQISSEVPQNLSASRPQDRQFILSSKKLLLSDSGFYLCAWSGLGQPTPYEQYFGPGTRLTVT.